This note documents a single T cell receptor beta chain sequence. Antigen: not known. The sample belongs to a study of T cells in Graves' hyperthyroidism and ophthalmopathy. Study-level points and caveats: A model using 13 V-J features told ophthalmopathy apart from stable hyperthyroidism. Ophthalmopathy got predicted by the model a median 6.5 months before its onset.

TCR beta CDR3 regions were amplified from RNA transcripts. Using the HTBI primer set, a first-round RT-PCR was run on the TCR CDR3. TCRdb processed the multiplex PCR reads anew with MiXCR; each CDR3 protein has one entry. In the table there are 560,000 or so distinct CDR3 sequences, about 20% of which are singletons. The CDR3 has 14 residues. CDR1 SGHTS and CDR2 YDEGEE come from the germline V gene. V was trimmed by 2 bases and J by 4 bases, leaving 7 bases between them. Sequencing was carried out using blood. The V call is TRBV5-8, the J call TRBJ2-6; D remains unclear. The TCR was taken from a man aged 40-49 years with Graves' ophthalmopathy. In DNA, the CDR3 is TGTGCCAGCAGCTTCTTGGGGGGGGCCAACGTCCTGACTTTC. Amino acids: CASSFLGGANVLTF. The full variable domain, with the rest looked up from reference TRBV5-8 and TRBJ2-6, is EAGVTQSPTHLIKTRGQQATLRCSPISGHTSVYWYQQALGLGLQFLLWYDEGEERNRGNFPPRFSGRQFPNYSSELNVNALELEDSALYLCASSFLGGANVLTFGAGSRLTVL.